This T cell receptor (beta chain) originates from a study of cytomegalovirus exposure and HLA in healthy donors. 60 Vbeta and 13 Jbeta primers were used in PCR. Sequenced by immunoSEQ multiplex PCR; TCRdb stores in-frame clones only, minus some. The sample consists of 200,000 or so clones, about four fifths of them appearing once. Trimming removed 6 bases at V and 2 bases at J, with 10 bases between. Germline V gene lookup returns CDR1 MNHEY and CDR2 SMNVEV (reference sequence). CDR3 length equals 13 residues. Findings and caveats of the study: Some TCR beta chains (164 of them) were listed as cytomegalovirus-associated.

This clone was recorded once. Antigen specificity is unknown. This chain joins TRBV27 and TRBJ1-2, with D uncertain. Input material: PBMCs. This TCR derives from a young woman in good health and CMV-seropositive. The chain's CDR3 is CASRHRENYGYTF. The CDR3 nucleotides are TGTGCCAGCAGACACCGGGAAAACTATGGCTACACCTTC.